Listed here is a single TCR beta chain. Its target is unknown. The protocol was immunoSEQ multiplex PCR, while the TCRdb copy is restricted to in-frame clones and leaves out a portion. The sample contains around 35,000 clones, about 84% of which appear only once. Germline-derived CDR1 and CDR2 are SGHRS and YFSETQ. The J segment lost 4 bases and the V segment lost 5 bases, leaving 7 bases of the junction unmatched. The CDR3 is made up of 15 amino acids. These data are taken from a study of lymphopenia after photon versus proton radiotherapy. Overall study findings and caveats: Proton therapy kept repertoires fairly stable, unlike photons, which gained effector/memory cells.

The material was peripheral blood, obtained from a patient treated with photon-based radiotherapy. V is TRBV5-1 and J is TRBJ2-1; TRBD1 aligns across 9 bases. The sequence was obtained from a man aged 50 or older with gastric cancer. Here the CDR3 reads CASRPGQGIYNEQFF. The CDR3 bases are TGCGCCAGCAGACCCGGACAGGGGATATACAATGAGCAGTTCTTC.